The rows below give T cell receptor beta chains drawn from one sample of a study of blood T cells in healthy people across ages. TCRdb used MiXCR to reprocess the 5' RACE reads, holding one entry per CDR3 protein. The sample records 700,000 to 900,000 distinct CDR3 sequences, 50% to 65% being singletons. Sequencing input: blood. These receptors all come from a man of 80 years or more in good health. The CDR3 runs from the conserved cysteine through the conserved F or W.

v_gene | len | CDR3aa
TRBV6-6 | 16 | CASTKPGQYSNQPQHF
TRBV7-3 | 15 | CASSPTGGLNTEAFF
TRBV5-1 | 18 | CASSPKGLAGGGRNEQYF
TRBV20-1 | 13 | CSAMDYYRDEQYF
TRBV5-1 | 16 | CASSPGQGARRNTIYF
TRBV6-1 | 11 | CAIGLVYEQYF
TRBV4-1 | 16 | CASSQGDRGRVETQYF
TRBV20-1 | 13 | CSAPGLGHNEQFF
TRBV12-3/TRBV12-4 | 15 | CASSFTRERGYEQYF
TRBV10-3 | 12 | CAISRDSWELFF
TRBV7-2 | 17 | CASSQGLQGFRGTEAFF
TRBV12-3/TRBV12-4 | 14 | CASRSGTGEETQYF
TRBV5-1 | 14 | CASSTDRGNTEAFF
TRBV5-1 | 15 | CASSFVAGPTGELFF
TRBV29-1 | 15 | CSFLRDNGQQETQYF
TRBV9 | 18 | CASSVEFFGLGWGDEQFF